This TCR beta chain was captured by sequencing in a study of tumor-infiltrating lymphocytes in primary liver carcinoma. Points from the study as a whole: Lower overlap was observed for tumor-adjacent and tumor-blood pairs relative to tumor region pairs.

The CDR3 is 16 amino acids. Germline assignment: CDR1 SEHNR and CDR2 FQNEAQ (reference sequence). Investigators took RNA and DNA out together from 20-30 mg of unsorted bulk tissue. Every tumor sample had over 80% viable tumor cells. From approximately 550 ng of total RNA, TCR beta-specific cDNA was reverse-transcribed using a constant-region primer. Slightly modified ARM-PCR served as the procedure for the TCR beta libraries. These libraries came from three rounds of nested multiplex PCR. Researchers ran the first two PCR rounds for roughly 11 cycles each with TRBV1-TRBV30 forward primers and a C-beta reverse primer. TCRdb reanalysed the multiplex PCR reads using MiXCR and keeps one entry per CDR3 protein. The table includes some 110,000 distinct CDR3 sequences, 60% to 80% detected once. Worth noting for this clonotype: Its antigen remains unidentified. Germline is not matched at one junction end, which may reflect a read error.

The chain employs TRBV7-9 and TRBJ2-1, with D possibly matching TRBD2 (6 bases). This receptor was taken from a woman aged 55-75 years with primary liver carcinoma and hepatitis B virus infection. Input material: liver tumor tissue from sampling region 3. Subset meaning: tumor region T3, left-lateral pole. CDR3: CTSSLGLAEVYNEQFF. In DNA, the CDR3 is TGTACCAGCAGCTTGGGACTGGCGGAAGTCTACAATGAGCAGTTCTTC. The complete variable domain, with remaining parts taken from reference TRBV7-9 and TRBJ2-1, reads DTGVSQNPRHKITKRGQNVTFRCDPISEHNRLYWYRQTLGQGPEFLTYFQNEAQLEKSRLLSDRFSAERPKGSFSTLEIQRTEQGDSAMYLCTSSLGLAEVYNEQFFGPGTRLTVL.